The 3 T cell receptor beta chains below all came from one sample that was sequenced in a study of OX40 agonist ivuxolimab in advanced cancers. Only in-frame clones appear in the TCRdb table, and some are missing; sequencing was by immunoSEQ multiplex PCR. In the table there are tens of thousands of clones, about 81% of which are singletons. The source material was CD4+ or CD8+ T cells sorted from blood, sampled in a trial of the OX40 agonist ivuxolimab. The receptors were gathered from an adult with an advanced solid tumor such as melanoma, head and neck, liver or kidney cancer.

This clone was seen a few times. This chain links TRBV5-1 with TRBJ2-5; 7 bases agree with TRBD2. Germline V gene lookup returns CDR1 SGHRS and CDR2 YFSETQ. V shed 2 bases, J shed 0 bases, and the junction held 1 base outside the gene matches. The CDR3 has 14 residues. In DNA form, the CDR3 reads TGCGCCAGCAGCTTAGGGACTAACCAAGAGACCCAGTACTTC. It specifies CASSLGTNQETQYF.

The chain carries TRBV6-6 and TRBJ2-7; perhaps TRBD1 as D (6 bases). The CDR3 totals 15 residues. Germline V gene data show CDR1 as MNHNY and CDR2 as SVGAGI (reference sequence). The V end was cut by 6 bases, the J end by 6 bases, with 21 bases between. The CDR3: CASSRSPGQRGEQYF. For the CDR3, the DNA is TGTGCCAGCAGCCGATCTCCGGGACAACGGGGCGAGCAGTACTTC.

This sequence joins TRBV19 and TRBJ2-1, with TRBD2 matching 8 bases. The CDR3 is 17 amino acids. Germline V lookup: CDR1 LNHDA, CDR2 SQIVND (reference sequence). Losses at the gene ends were 4 bases for V and 2 bases for J; bases not matched to a gene: 10. CDR3 DNA: TGTGCCAGTAGTACCCGAGGGGCGGGAGGCCCCTACAATGAGCAGTTCTTC. It codes for CASSTRGAGGPYNEQFF.